A single sample gave rise to the 31 T cell receptor beta chains below, sequenced in a study of human T cells and chemical hapten exposure. MiXCR was run by TCRdb on the RACE reads, yielding one entry per CDR3 protein. Altogether more than 250,000 distinct CDR3 sequences are present, over 8% being singletons, with the ten largest covering 2% to 3%. Time point: pre-sensitization, week 0. Stated treatment: therapeutic diphenylcyclopropenone sensitization with weekly scalp DPC. The sample here was whole blood, taken in connection with sensitization to the hapten diphenylcyclopropenone (DPC). Source of these receptors: a woman in her forties with alopecia areata. Some clones in this sample may be carry-over from other donors' samples.

This clonotype was detected only a few times. The chain recombines TRBV7-9 with TRBJ2-5; unclear D gene. Per germline, CDR1 SEHNR and CDR2 FQNEAQ (reference sequence). Between the trimmed V and J ends, which lost 1 base and 7 bases, there was a span of 19 bases. This CDR3 spans 16 amino acids. The CDR3 spells CASSLGQSPQLGTQYF. In DNA form, the CDR3 reads TGTGCCAGCAGCTTAGGGCAGTCCCCCCAACTTGGGACCCAGTACTTC.

This clonotype was recorded many times. The chain joins TRBV20-1 to TRBJ2-7; 8 nucleotides match TRBD2. Germline assignment: CDR1 DFQATT and CDR2 SNEGSKA (reference sequence). This CDR3 region has 13 residues. V lost 3 bases, J lost 5 bases, and 6 bases stayed unmatched. The DNA for the CDR3 is TGCAGTGCTAGCCCGGGCGGGGGGAACGAGCAGTACTTC. This codes for CSASPGGGNEQYF.

This clonotype was counted ten times or more. The chain joins TRBV12-3 or TRBV12-4 to TRBJ2-1; D could derive from TRBD1 or TRBD2 (5 bases each). Trimming removed 5 bases at V and 6 bases at J, with 14 bases between. CDR3 size: 14 residues. In DNA form, the CDR3 reads TGTGCCAGCAGTCCCACAGGCGGGCGCAATGAGCAGTTCTTC. Its protein product is CASSPTGGRNEQFF.

The chain is built from TRBV5-1 and TRBJ2-3; unclear D gene. V gave up 4 bases and J gave up 1 base, with 10 bases separating them. Germline values: CDR1 SGHRS, CDR2 YFSETQ. CDR3 length equals 14 residues. The CDR3, as DNA: TGCGCCAGCAGCGGCAACTATGGCACAGATACGCAGTATTTT. The encoded protein is CASSGNYGTDTQYF.

This clonotype was counted ten times or more. The V call is TRBV20-1, the J call TRBJ2-3; a possible D gene is TRBD2 (6 bases). Germline lookup yields CDR1 DFQATT and CDR2 SNEGSKA (reference sequence). Trimming left V 8 bases short and J 3 bases short, with 15 bases between. The CDR3 has 13 residues. In DNA, the CDR3 is TGCAGTCTCGGAGGAGGGCGGACAGATACGCAGTATTTT. Translated, it gives CSLGGGRTDTQYF.

This clonotype was counted between two and nine times. The CDR3 spells CASSFPDRGPGNTIYF. As DNA, the CDR3 is TGTGCCAGCAGTTTCCCCGACAGGGGGCCTGGAAACACCATATATTTT. This sequence joins TRBV6-6 and TRBJ1-3; TRBD1 agrees at 10 bases. The CDR3 sequence is 16 residues long. V shed 4 bases and J 2 bases; nucleotides not matched to a gene: 5. The V gene's germline CDR1 is MNHNY and CDR2 SVGAGI (reference sequence).

This clonotype was counted a single time. The J gene is TRBJ1-2, the V gene TRBV6-5; tentatively, D is TRBD1 (5 bases). V lost 7 bases and J lost 4, with 19 bases in between. CDR3 length equals 15 residues. CDR1 MNHEY and CDR2 SVGAGI come from the germline V gene. The CDR3 DNA follows: TGTGCCAGCACCGGATTCTTCCAGGGTACCTATGGCTACACCTTC. Translated: CASTGFFQGTYGYTF.

This clonotype has only a few counts. V is TRBV12-3 or TRBV12-4 and J is TRBJ2-1; 10 nucleotides match TRBD2. This CDR3 contains 13 residues. Losses at the gene ends were 3 bases for V and 16 bases for J; bases not matched to a gene: 9. CDR3 nucleotide sequence: TGTGCCAGCAGTTTGAGGATAGCGGGAGGTTACTTCTTC. This encodes CASSLRIAGGYFF.

This clonotype was observed many times. The CDR3 reads CASSSGYNSPLHF. As DNA, the CDR3 is TGTGCCAGCAGTTCAGGGTATAATTCACCCCTCCACTTT. The chain joins TRBV5-4 to TRBJ1-6, with D possibly TRBD1 on 5 matching bases. The germline V and J ends were trimmed by 5 bases and 4 bases, with 7 bases remaining between them. Germline CDR1 reads SGHNT; CDR2 reads YYREEE (reference sequence). The CDR3 sequence is 13 residues long.

The gene calls are TRBV29-1 and TRBJ2-1, with TRBD2 matching over 10 bases. V was clipped by 4 bases and J by 0 bases; unmatched bases: 21. Germline V gene sequence: CDR1 SQVTM, CDR2 ANQGSEA. This CDR3 has 21 amino acids. The CDR3 nucleotides are TGCAGCGTTGTCGCCAAAAGGCTAAATAGCGGGAGGCCTATCTCCTACAATGAGCAGTTCTTC. It codes for CSVVAKRLNSGRPISYNEQFF.

The chain recombines TRBV20-1 with TRBJ2-3, with 11 bases aligning to TRBD2. The J segment lost 6 bases and the V segment lost 4 bases, leaving 6 bases of the junction unmatched. The germline V gene has CDR1 DFQATT and CDR2 SNEGSKA (reference sequence). CDR3 length: 14 residues. This chain's CDR3 is CSATTSGISDTQYF. The CDR3 DNA reads as TGCAGTGCTACGACTAGCGGGATTTCTGATACGCAGTATTTT.

This clonotype appeared a few times. CDR3 residues: CASSLPRQGASLRDRNEQFF. In nucleotides, the CDR3 is TGCGCCAGCAGCCTGCCTCGACAGGGGGCCTCCCTCCGGGACCGCAATGAGCAGTTCTTC. This chain joins TRBV5-1 and TRBJ2-1; 10 positions agree with TRBD1. After removal of 4 bases from V and 6 bases from J, the junction contained 22 bases not matched to a gene. Germline V gene data show CDR1 as SGHRS and CDR2 as YFSETQ. This CDR3 is built from 20 residues.

The chain carries TRBV20-1 and TRBJ2-7; no firm D call. The CDR3 consists of 11 residues. CDR1 is DFQATT and CDR2 is SNEGSKA in the germline V gene (reference sequence). CDR3 nucleotides: TGCAGCGCTCAGAGCACCTACGAGCAGTACTTC. Its translation: CSAQSTYEQYF.

This clonotype has at least ten counts. This rearrangement joins TRBV12-3 or TRBV12-4 to TRBJ2-1; D remains unclear. The V end lost 3 bases, the J end lost 1 base, and 7 bases lay between the germline ends. The CDR3 extends over 14 amino acids. The CDR3 sequence is CASSFGVSYNEQFF. CDR3 nucleotides: TGTGCCAGCAGTTTTGGGGTATCCTACAATGAGCAGTTCTTC.

V is TRBV29-1 and J is TRBJ1-2; 9 bases agree with TRBD1. J was trimmed by 6 bases and V by 7 bases; bases with no gene match: 6. The CDR3 consists of 12 residues. The germline V gene encodes CDR1 SQVTM and CDR2 ANQGSEA. The CDR3 spells CSARQGVNGYTF. DNA of the CDR3: TGCAGCGCTAGACAGGGGGTTAATGGCTACACCTTC. Together with reference TRBV29-1 and TRBJ1-2, the CDR3 gives the full variable domain: SAVISQKPSRDICQRGTSLTIQCQVDSQVTMMFWYRQQPGQSLTLIATANQGSEATYESGFVIDKFPISRPNLTFSTLTVSNMSPEDSSIYLCSARQGVNGYTFGSGTRLTVV.

There are a few counts of this clonotype. V usage is TRBV6-1 and J usage is TRBJ1-4; D uncertain. Germline values: CDR1 MNHNS, CDR2 SASEGT. The CDR3 consists of 13 residues. V was trimmed by 8 bases and J by 5 bases, leaving 12 bases between them. The CDR3 is CASRTSPNEKLFF. The CDR3 bases are TGTGCCAGCCGAACCTCACCGAATGAAAAACTGTTTTTT.

This clonotype occurred many times. The chain uses TRBV20-1 and TRBJ1-1, with a tentative D call TRBD1 (6 bases). CDR1 DFQATT and CDR2 SNEGSKA come from the germline V gene (reference sequence). CDR3 length: 14 residues. Deletions cut 5 bases from V and 3 bases from J, with 16 bases between. The CDR3 spells CSAVYRVWDTEAFF. CDR3 DNA: TGCAGTGCTGTCTACAGGGTGTGGGACACTGAAGCTTTCTTT.

This chain connects TRBV7-9 to TRBJ2-1; TRBD1 might be the D (6 bases). Germline CDR1 reads SEHNR; CDR2 reads FQNEAQ (reference sequence). Trimming removed 2 bases at V and 0 bases at J, with 17 bases between. The CDR3 has 18 amino acids. In nucleotides, the CDR3 is TGTGCCAGCAGCTTACCTCATTTGGGGGCCCTCTCCTACAATGAGCAGTTCTTC. Amino acid sequence: CASSLPHLGALSYNEQFF.

In its sample, this clonotype was seen a few times. The chain uses TRBV12-3 or TRBV12-4 and TRBJ2-1; no reliable D call. Trimming cost V 3 bases and J 7 bases, with 7 bases left between them. The CDR3 has 12 amino acids. CDR3 coding DNA: TGTGCCAGCAGTTTGTCGGCAAATGAGCAGTTCTTC. This codes for CASSLSANEQFF.

This rearrangement joins TRBV27 to TRBJ2-1; TRBD1 agrees at 10 bases. V shed 5 bases, J shed 5 bases, and the junction held 12 bases outside the gene matches. Germline V gene lookup returns CDR1 MNHEY and CDR2 SMNVEV (reference sequence). The CDR3 consists of 17 residues. CDR3 amino acids: CASSPASGTGAHNEQFF. The DNA of the CDR3 is TGTGCCAGCAGTCCCGCATCCGGGACAGGGGCCCACAATGAGCAGTTCTTC.

Many counts were recorded for this clonotype. The J gene is TRBJ1-5, the V gene TRBV29-1; D unresolved. From germline, CDR1 is SQVTM and CDR2 ANQGSEA. The CDR3 sequence is 12 residues long. Trimming left V 1 base short and J 11 bases short, with 12 bases between. The CDR3 nucleotides read TGCAGCGTTGAAGGGCCAGAAGGGACCCAGCATTTT. It codes for CSVEGPEGTQHF.

A few counts support this clonotype. The chain has TRBV7-2 and TRBJ2-3; TRBD2 aligns across 8 bases. This CDR3 is 15 amino acids long. CDR1 and CDR2 (germline): SGHTA, FQGNSA. J was trimmed by 5 bases and V by 8 bases; bases with no gene match: 12. The CDR3 region is CASFRGGSGRDTQYF. CDR3 DNA sequence: TGTGCCAGCTTCCGTGGGGGGAGCGGGAGAGATACGCAGTATTTT.

The table lists this clonotype with a few counts. The chain couples TRBV5-5 to TRBJ2-7; D possibly corresponds to TRBD1 (6 bases). Germline V gene lookup returns CDR1 SGHKS and CDR2 YYEKEE (reference sequence). This CDR3 spans 14 amino acids. Deletions cut 4 bases from V and 6 bases from J, with 17 bases between. CDR3 coding DNA: TGTGCCAGCAGCAGGGACACTTCCTACCCCGAGCAGTACTTC. This codes for CASSRDTSYPEQYF. The full variable domain, completed using reference TRBV5-5 and TRBJ2-7, is DAGVTQSPTHLIKTRGQQVTLRCSPISGHKSVSWYQQVLGQGPQFIFQYYEKEERGRGNFPDRFSARQFPNYSSELNVNALLLGDSALYLCASSRDTSYPEQYFGPGTRLTVT.

This clonotype was observed at least ten times. The V call is TRBV12-3 or TRBV12-4, the J call TRBJ1-1; D may be TRBD1 (5 bases). CDR3 length: 14 residues. V was cut by 3 bases and J by 1 base, with 9 bases left in between. For the CDR3, the DNA is TGTGCCAGCAGTTTTATGCAGGGGAACACTGAAGCTTTCTTT. Protein product: CASSFMQGNTEAFF.

Of note for this clonotype: Given a much more abundant clone one base away, this may be a read error. This chain uses TRBV7-8 with TRBJ2-5; perhaps TRBD2 as D (6 bases). Trimming stripped 5 bases from V and 2 bases from J, with 18 bases between. CDR3 length equals 16 residues. Germline CDR1 is SGHVS and CDR2 is FQNEAQ. CDR3 coding DNA: TGTGCCAGCAGCCCAGGGAATAGCGGTGGACAAGAGACCCAGTACTTC. Encoded protein: CASSPGNSGGQETQYF.

The sample holds a few counts of this clonotype. This chain joins TRBV12-3 or TRBV12-4 and TRBJ1-1; TRBD1 aligns across 9 bases. V lost 3 bases and J lost 6; bases outside the gene matches: 5. This CDR3 comprises 14 residues. As DNA, the CDR3 is TGTGCCAGCAGTTTCCTAACAGGGGGCTCTGAAGCTTTCTTT. Translating gives CASSFLTGGSEAFF.

This clonotype occurred a few times. The chain recombines TRBV7-2 with TRBJ2-1; TRBD1 or TRBD2 may be the D gene (5 bases each). Germline V gene lookup returns CDR1 SGHTA and CDR2 FQGNSA. V was shortened by 5 bases and J by 9 bases, with 17 bases between the two germline ends. The CDR3 is 14 amino acids. The CDR3 loop is CASSLPGPHREQFF. CDR3 nucleotide sequence: TGTGCCAGCAGCCTGCCGGGACCTCATCGTGAGCAGTTCTTC.

This clonotype has at least ten counts. The chain recombines TRBV7-6 with TRBJ2-7; D might be TRBD2 (7 bases). The CDR3 loop spans 16 amino acids. CDR1 is SGHVS and CDR2 is FNYEAQ in the germline V gene. V lost 4 bases to trimming and J lost 2 bases, with 18 bases between them. The DNA of the CDR3 is TGTGCCAGCAGCTCCCTGAGGGAGGGGGGACCCTACGAGCAGTACTTC. It yields the protein CASSSLREGGPYEQYF.

This clonotype was observed a few times. The V call is TRBV11-3, the J call TRBJ2-7; tentatively, D is TRBD1 or TRBD2 (5 bases each). The germline V and J ends were trimmed by 0 bases and 3 bases, with 9 bases remaining between them. The CDR3 contains 14 residues. CDR1 is SGHNT, CDR2 YENEEA, per germline. DNA for the CDR3: TGTGCCAGCAGCTTAGAGGGGGAGAACTACGAGCAGTACTTC. The encoded protein is CASSLEGENYEQYF.

The chain combines TRBV28 with TRBJ2-3; D is possibly TRBD2 (6 bases). V gave up 10 bases and J gave up 5 bases, with 22 bases separating them. Germline loops: CDR1 MDHEN, CDR2 SYDVKM. CDR3 size: 15 residues. The CDR3 loop is CANSHAGLVGDTQYF. The CDR3, as DNA: TGTGCCAACAGCCACGCGGGGCTAGTCGGAGATACGCAGTATTTT. The full variable domain, with the rest looked up from reference TRBV28 and TRBJ2-3, is DVKVTQSSRYLVKRTGEKVFLECVQDMDHENMFWYRQDPGLGLRLIYFSYDVKMKEKGDIPEGYSVSREKKERFSLILESASTNQTSMYLCANSHAGLVGDTQYFGPGTRLTVL.

This clonotype was picked up a small number of times. The V call is TRBV2, the J call TRBJ1-5; D call uncertain. The CDR3 runs 12 residues. V lost 8 bases and J 2 bases, leaving 7 bases between the germline ends. The germline CDR1 and CDR2 sequences are SNHLY and FYNNEI. The CDR3: CASEGGNQPQHF. In DNA, the CDR3 is TGTGCCAGCGAAGGAGGCAATCAGCCCCAGCATTTT.